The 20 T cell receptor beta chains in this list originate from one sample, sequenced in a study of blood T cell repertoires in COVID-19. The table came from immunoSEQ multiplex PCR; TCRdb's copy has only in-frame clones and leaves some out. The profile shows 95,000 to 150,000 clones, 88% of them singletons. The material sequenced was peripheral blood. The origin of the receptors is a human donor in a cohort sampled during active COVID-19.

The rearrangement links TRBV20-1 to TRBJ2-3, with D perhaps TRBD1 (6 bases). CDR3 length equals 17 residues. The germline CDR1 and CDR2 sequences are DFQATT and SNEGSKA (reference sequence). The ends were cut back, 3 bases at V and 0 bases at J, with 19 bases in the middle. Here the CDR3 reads CSASGRGKGKSTDTQYF. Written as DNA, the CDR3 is TGCAGTGCTAGTGGCAGGGGTAAAGGGAAAAGCACAGATACGCAGTATTTT.

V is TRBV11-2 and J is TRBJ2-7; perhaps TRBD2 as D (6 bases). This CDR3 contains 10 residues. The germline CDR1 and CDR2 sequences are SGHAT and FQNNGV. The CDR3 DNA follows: TGTGGCGGGGCCCCGTGCGAGCAGTACTTC. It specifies CGGAPCEQYF.

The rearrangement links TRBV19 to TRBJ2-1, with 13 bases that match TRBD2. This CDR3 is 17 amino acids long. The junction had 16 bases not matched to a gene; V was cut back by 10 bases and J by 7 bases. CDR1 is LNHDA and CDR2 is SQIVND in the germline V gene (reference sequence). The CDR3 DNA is TGTGCCAAATCACACCGGGGAGGGACTAGCGGGATTAATGAGCAGTTCTTC. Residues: CAKSHRGGTSGINEQFF.

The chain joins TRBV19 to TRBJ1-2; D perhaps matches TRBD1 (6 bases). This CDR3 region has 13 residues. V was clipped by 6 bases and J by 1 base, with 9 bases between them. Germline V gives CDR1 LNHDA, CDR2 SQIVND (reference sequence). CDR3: CASRTDSNYGYTF. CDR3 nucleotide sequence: TGTGCCAGTAGAACGGACAGTAACTATGGCTACACCTTC.

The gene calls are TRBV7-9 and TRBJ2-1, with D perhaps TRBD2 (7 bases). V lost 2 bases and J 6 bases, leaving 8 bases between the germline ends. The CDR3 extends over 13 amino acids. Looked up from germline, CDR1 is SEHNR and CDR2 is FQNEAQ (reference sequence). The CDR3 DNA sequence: TGTGCCAGCAGCTTACGGGGGGCCAATGAGCAGTTCTTC. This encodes CASSLRGANEQFF.

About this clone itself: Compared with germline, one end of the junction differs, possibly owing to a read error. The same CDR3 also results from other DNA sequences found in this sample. This CDR3 is CASSSTGTGVPGELFF. The CDR3 DNA is TGTGCTAGCAGCTCTACCGGGACAGGGGTCCCCGGGGAGCTGTTTTTT. The V gene is TRBV7-7, the J gene TRBJ2-2; 10 bases line up with TRBD1. The CDR3 contains 16 residues. CDR1 is SSHAT, CDR2 FNYEAQ, per germline (reference sequence).

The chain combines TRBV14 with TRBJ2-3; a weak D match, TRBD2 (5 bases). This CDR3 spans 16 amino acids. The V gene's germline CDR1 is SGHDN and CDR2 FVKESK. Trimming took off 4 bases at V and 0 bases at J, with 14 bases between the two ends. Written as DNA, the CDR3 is TGTGCCAGCAGCCGAGGGTGGTCCCCTAGCACAGATACGCAGTATTTT. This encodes CASSRGWSPSTDTQYF.

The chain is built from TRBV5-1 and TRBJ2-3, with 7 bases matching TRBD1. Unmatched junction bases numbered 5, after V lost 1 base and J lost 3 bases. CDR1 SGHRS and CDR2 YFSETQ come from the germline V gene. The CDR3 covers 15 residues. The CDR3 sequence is CASSLTGDGTDTQYF. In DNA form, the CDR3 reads TGCGCCAGCAGCTTGACAGGGGATGGGACAGATACGCAGTATTTT.

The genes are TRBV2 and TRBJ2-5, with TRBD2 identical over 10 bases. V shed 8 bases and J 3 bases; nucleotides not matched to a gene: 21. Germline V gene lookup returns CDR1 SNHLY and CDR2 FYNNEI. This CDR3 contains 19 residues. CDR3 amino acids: CASWGRAEIGLADKETQYF. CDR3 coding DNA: TGTGCCAGCTGGGGTAGGGCAGAAATTGGACTAGCGGATAAAGAGACCCAGTACTTC. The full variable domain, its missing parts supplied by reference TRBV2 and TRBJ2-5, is EPEVTQTPSHQVTQMGQEVILRCVPISNHLYFYWYRQILGQKVEFLVSFYNNEISEKSEIFDDQFSVERPDGSNFTLKIRSTKLEDSAMYFCASWGRAEIGLADKETQYFGPGTRLLVL.

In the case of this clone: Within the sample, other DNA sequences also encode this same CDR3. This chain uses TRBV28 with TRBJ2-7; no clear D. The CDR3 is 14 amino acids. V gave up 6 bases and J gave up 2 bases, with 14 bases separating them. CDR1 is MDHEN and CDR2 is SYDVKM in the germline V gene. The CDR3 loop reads CASSSPGGTYEQYF. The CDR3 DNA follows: TGTGCCAGCAGCTCCCCGGGTGGAACCTACGAGCAGTACTTC.

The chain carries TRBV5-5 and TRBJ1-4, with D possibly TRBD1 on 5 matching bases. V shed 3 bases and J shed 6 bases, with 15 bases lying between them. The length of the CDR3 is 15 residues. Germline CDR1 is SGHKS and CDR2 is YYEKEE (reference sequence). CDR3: CASSSGPQGYEKLFF. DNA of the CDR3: TGTGCCAGCAGCTCCGGGCCGCAGGGCTATGAAAAACTGTTTTTT.

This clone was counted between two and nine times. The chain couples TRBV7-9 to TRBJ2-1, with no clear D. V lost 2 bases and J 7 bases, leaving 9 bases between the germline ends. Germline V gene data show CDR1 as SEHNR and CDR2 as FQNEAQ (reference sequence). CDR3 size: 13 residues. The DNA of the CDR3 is TGTGCCAGCAGCTTAACTACCCTTAATGAGCAGTTCTTC. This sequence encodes CASSLTTLNEQFF.

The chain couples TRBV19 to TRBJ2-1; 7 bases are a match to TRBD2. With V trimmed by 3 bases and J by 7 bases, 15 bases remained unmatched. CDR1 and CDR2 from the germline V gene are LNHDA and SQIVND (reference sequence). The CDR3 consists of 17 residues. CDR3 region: CASSIGYWTSLDNEQFF. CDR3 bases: TGTGCCAGTAGTATCGGCTACTGGACTAGTTTAGATAATGAGCAGTTCTTC.

CDR3 region: CASSLPLAQIDEQFF. Written as DNA, the CDR3 is TGCGCCAGCAGCTTGCCACTAGCGCAGATCGATGAGCAGTTCTTC. The rearrangement links TRBV5-1 to TRBJ2-1; 7 positions match TRBD2. CDR3 length: 15 amino acids. Losses at the gene ends were 1 base for V and 8 bases for J; bases not matched to a gene: 9. CDR1 is SGHRS, CDR2 YFSETQ, per germline.

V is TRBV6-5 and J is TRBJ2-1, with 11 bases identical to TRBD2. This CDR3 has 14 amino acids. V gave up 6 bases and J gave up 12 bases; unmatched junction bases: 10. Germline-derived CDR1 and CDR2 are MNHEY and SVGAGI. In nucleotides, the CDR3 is TGTGCCAGCAGCGGTAGCGGGGGGGCCGATTCGCAGTTCTTC. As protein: CASSGSGGADSQFF.

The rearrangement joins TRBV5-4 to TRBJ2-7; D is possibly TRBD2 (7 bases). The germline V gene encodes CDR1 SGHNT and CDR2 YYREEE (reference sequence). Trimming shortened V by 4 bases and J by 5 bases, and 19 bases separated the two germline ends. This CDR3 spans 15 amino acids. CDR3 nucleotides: TGTGCCAGCAGCCCCGGAGGGGGGGTAGCGAACGAGCAGTACTTC. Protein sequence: CASSPGGGVANEQYF.

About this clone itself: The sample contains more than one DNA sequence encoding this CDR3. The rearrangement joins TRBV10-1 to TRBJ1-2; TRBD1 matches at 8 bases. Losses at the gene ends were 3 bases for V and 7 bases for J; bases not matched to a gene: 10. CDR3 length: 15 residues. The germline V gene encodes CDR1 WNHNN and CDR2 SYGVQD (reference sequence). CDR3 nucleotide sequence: TGCGCCAGCAGTGACCACCGGACAGGGATCGCTGGCTACACCTTC. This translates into CASSDHRTGIAGYTF.

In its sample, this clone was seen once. In DNA, the CDR3 is TGTGCCAGTAGTATAAGGGGGGGTAGATACAATGAGCAGTTCTTC. Protein product: CASSIRGGRYNEQFF. The chain links TRBV19 to TRBJ2-1; tentatively, D is TRBD2 (7 bases). In germline, CDR1 is LNHDA, CDR2 SQIVND (reference sequence). The CDR3 has 15 residues. Trimming cost V 2 bases and J 4 bases, with 12 bases left between them.

In nucleotides, the CDR3 is TGCAGCGAGACGACCCGGGTGAATGAAAAACTGTTTTTT. Protein: CSETTRVNEKLFF. The V gene is TRBV29-1, the J gene TRBJ1-4; D remains ambiguous. Trimming removed 7 bases from V and 5 bases from J, with 14 bases in between. The CDR3 is 13 amino acids. Looked up from germline, CDR1 is SQVTM and CDR2 is ANQGSEA.

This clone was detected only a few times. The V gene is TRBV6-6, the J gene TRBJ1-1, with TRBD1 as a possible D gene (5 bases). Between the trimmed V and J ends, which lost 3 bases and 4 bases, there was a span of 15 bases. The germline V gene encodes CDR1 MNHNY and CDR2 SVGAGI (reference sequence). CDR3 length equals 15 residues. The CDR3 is CASSYFGQGSTEAFF. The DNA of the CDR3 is TGTGCCAGCAGTTATTTTGGGCAGGGAAGCACTGAAGCTTTCTTT.